This TCR beta chain is drawn from a study of CD8+CD57+ T cells in acquired aplastic anemia. A note on this clonotype: Its matching antigen is unknown.

Study-wide results and caveats: Patients did not significantly differ from controls in CD8+ Simpson's diversity.

The template used for profiling TCR beta VDJ and CDR3 was genomic DNA. TCRdb called the reads again in MiXCR, with one record for every CDR3 protein. The sample includes around 50,000 distinct CDR3 sequences, around 50% of them seen just once. All patients picked for sequencing had shown, by flow cytometry, an expansion of CD8+CD57+ cells. Diagnosis of severe acquired aplastic anemia applied to all patients. The sequenced sample was sorted CD4+, CD8+, or CD8+CD57+ T cells (not recorded which) from PBMCs. The receptor's source is a human donor with aplastic anemia.

The CDR3: CASSDTGINEQYF. The CDR3 DNA reads as TGTGCCAGCAGTGATACCGGGATCAACGAGCAGTACTTC. The V call is TRBV6-1, the J call TRBJ2-7; tentatively, D is TRBD2 (5 bases). Germline V gives CDR1 MNHNS, CDR2 SASEGT. The V end lost 3 bases, the J end lost 5 bases, and 11 bases lay between the germline ends. The CDR3 consists of 13 residues.